The 28 T cell receptor beta chains given below trace back to one sample, sequenced in a study of post-analysis software for immune sequencing data. General study findings and limits: Controls showed lower frequencies than patients for roughly five TRBV segments, and TRBV5-6, TRBV5-1 and TRBV20-1 were among these.

The authors incorporated unique molecular identifiers into the TCR beta cDNA libraries. TCRdb independently ran MiXCR on the PCR reads; one entry per CDR3 protein. The sample includes approximately 630,000 distinct CDR3 sequences, about 60% of them seen just once. Their cognate antigens are unknown. The sequenced material came from blood. The receptors derive from a girl aged 2-10 years with multiple sclerosis.

The chain carries TRBV27 and TRBJ2-1, with 8 bases lining up with TRBD1. CDR1 is MNHEY, CDR2 SMNVEV, per germline (reference sequence). The V gene end was trimmed by 3 bases and the J gene end by 7 bases; junction bases not matched to a gene: 5. The CDR3 extends over 14 amino acids. The CDR3 nucleotides read TGTGCCAGCAGTTTCAGGGGGCGCGAGAATGAGCAGTTCTTC. Translated, it gives CASSFRGRENEQFF.

This clonotype has just a few counts. J is TRBJ2-5 and V is TRBV7-2, with D perhaps matching TRBD2 (6 bases). Germline CDR1 SGHTA, CDR2 FQGNSA. V was cut by 5 bases and J by 7 bases, with 14 bases left in between. The CDR3 is 13 amino acids. The CDR3 region has the DNA TGTGCCAGCAGCCCGGGGAGGTCCGGGACCCAGTACTTC. This encodes CASSPGRSGTQYF.

V is TRBV3-1 and J is TRBJ1-1, with 7 bases that match TRBD1. Germline lookup yields CDR1 LGHDT and CDR2 YNNKEL (reference sequence). V gave up 1 base and J gave up 1 base; unmatched junction bases: 3. CDR3 length: 15 amino acids. For the CDR3, the DNA is TGTGCCAGCAGCCAAGCGGACAGGCCGAACACTGAAGCTTTCTTT. Its protein product is CASSQADRPNTEAFF.

The table lists this clonotype with a few counts. The chain uses TRBV12-3 or TRBV12-4 and TRBJ2-1; 10 nucleotides align to TRBD2. Trimming cost V 5 bases and J 6 bases; bases outside gene matches: 16. The CDR3 runs 18 residues. The CDR3 DNA reads TGTGCCAGCAGTCCCCGGGGTAGCGGGGGGTACGGGGCCAATGAGCAGTTCTTC. This codes for CASSPRGSGGYGANEQFF.

The chain combines TRBV7-2 with TRBJ1-2, with unresolved D. V gave up 1 base and J gave up 4 bases, with 10 bases separating them. The length of the CDR3 is 14 residues. CDR1 SGHTA and CDR2 FQGNSA come from the germline V gene. Here the CDR3 DNA reads TGTGCCAGCAGCTTAGACGGTTTTGTCTATGGCTACACCTTC. Translating gives CASSLDGFVYGYTF.

V gene TRBV6-2 or TRBV6-3 combines with J gene TRBJ2-1, with 8 bases matching TRBD2. Germline trimming cut 6 bases from V and 3 bases from J; bases unmatched to any gene: 7. Germline V gene lookup returns CDR1 MNHEY and CDR2 SVGEGT. CDR3 length: 15 amino acids. The CDR3, as DNA: TGTGCCAGCAGCCGCCCGGGACTAGACTACAATGAGCAGTTCTTC. It translates to CASSRPGLDYNEQFF.

The chain joins TRBV3-1 to TRBJ2-1; D is perhaps TRBD1 or TRBD2 (5 bases each). Germline V gene data show CDR1 as LGHDT and CDR2 as YNNKEL (reference sequence). Deletions cut 3 bases from V and 7 bases from J, with 10 bases between. The CDR3 contains 13 residues. CDR3 in DNA: TGTGCCAGCAGCCACGACTACAGGAATGAGCAGTTCTTC. Translated: CASSHDYRNEQFF.

This clonotype occurred once. The DNA for the CDR3 is TGCGCCAGCAGCCTCGATGTCCGTTTCGGGACTAGAGGTATAGATACGCAGTATTTT. As protein: CASSLDVRFGTRGIDTQYF. The chain couples TRBV5-1 to TRBJ2-3; 8 nucleotides match TRBD2. CDR1 is SGHRS, CDR2 YFSETQ, per germline. The CDR3 is made up of 19 amino acids. V trimming: 4 bases; J trimming: 5 bases; junction bases outside the gene matches: 21.

The chain recombines TRBV6-2 or TRBV6-3 with TRBJ1-1; a weak D match, TRBD1 (6 bases). Germline V gene lookup returns CDR1 MNHEY and CDR2 SVGEGT. The CDR3 contains 12 residues. The V and J ends lost 8 bases and 3 bases respectively, with 10 bases between them. CDR3 protein: CASDDRYTEAFF. Written as DNA, the CDR3 is TGTGCCAGCGATGACAGGTACACTGAAGCTTTCTTT.

In the case of this clonotype: One junction end does not reproduce the germline sequence, and a read error may be involved. CDR3 bases: TGTGCCTGGAGCCTTGGGGGATTCTCCTATAATTCACCCCGCCACTTT. As protein: CAWSLGGFSYNSPRHF. The rearrangement joins TRBV30 to TRBJ1-6; D is possibly TRBD1 (5 bases). Germline CDR1 is GTSNPN and CDR2 is SVGIG (reference sequence). This CDR3 contains 16 residues.

The chain combines TRBV29-1 with TRBJ1-1, with D possibly matching TRBD1 (5 bases). Trimming took off 6 bases at V and 11 bases at J, with 19 bases between the two ends. Germline V lookup: CDR1 SQVTM, CDR2 ANQGSEA. This CDR3 is 12 amino acids long. CDR3 DNA: TGCAGCGTCTATGGTTCGGGGGTGGGGGCTTTCTTT. This gives the protein CSVYGSGVGAFF. The full variable domain, with the rest looked up from reference TRBV29-1 and TRBJ1-1, is SAVISQKPSRDICQRGTSLTIQCQVDSQVTMMFWYRQQPGQSLTLIATANQGSEATYESGFVIDKFPISRPNLTFSTLTVSNMSPEDSSIYLCSVYGSGVGAFFGQGTRLTVV.

This clonotype was recorded only once. The V and J genes are TRBV27 and TRBJ2-5; 8 bases map to TRBD1. V trimming: 2 bases; J trimming: 11 bases; junction bases outside the gene matches: 10. Germline V lookup: CDR1 MNHEY, CDR2 SMNVEV (reference sequence). The length of the CDR3 is 14 residues. The CDR3 loop is CASSLLDRAKEQYF. Here the CDR3 DNA reads TGTGCCAGCAGTTTACTGGACAGGGCTAAGGAGCAGTACTTC.

This clonotype has only one observation. The chain employs TRBV10-3 and TRBJ2-7, with 10 positions matching TRBD2. CDR1 is ENHRY, CDR2 SYGVKD, per germline. Unmatched junction bases numbered 13, after V lost 2 bases and J lost 9 bases. The CDR3 loop spans 16 amino acids. CDR3: CAISERLAGDYNGQYF. The CDR3 nucleotides read TGTGCCATCAGTGAGAGGCTAGCGGGAGACTACAATGGGCAGTACTTC.

The V call is TRBV5-1, the J call TRBJ2-1; 9 nucleotides match TRBD2. Looked up from germline, CDR1 is SGHRS and CDR2 is YFSETQ. V dropped 0 bases and J dropped 6; count of bases not matched to a gene: 7. The CDR3 covers 16 residues. The CDR3 DNA reads TGCGCCAGCAGCTTGGAGGGGACTAGCTGGGGCAATGAGCAGTTCTTC. It encodes CASSLEGTSWGNEQFF.

The chain joins TRBV29-1 to TRBJ2-1; possibly TRBD1 for D (5 bases). CDR1 SQVTM and CDR2 ANQGSEA come from the germline V gene. This CDR3 region has 14 residues. The V end was cut by 5 bases, the J end by 8 bases, with 19 bases between. This CDR3 is CSVPVEALTDEQFF. For the CDR3, the DNA is TGCAGCGTTCCTGTTGAAGCGTTGACAGATGAGCAGTTCTTC.

This clonotype was observed a few times. The chain combines TRBV27 with TRBJ2-4; D remains unclear. The CDR3 has 13 amino acids. Germline loops: CDR1 MNHEY, CDR2 SMNVEV (reference sequence). The V end was cut by 3 bases, the J end by 6 bases, with 9 bases between. Here the CDR3 reads CASSFSVRNIQYF. The CDR3 nucleotides are TGTGCCAGCAGTTTCTCCGTCCGAAACATTCAGTACTTC.

The V call is TRBV11-2, the J call TRBJ1-1; the D is unclear. The CDR3 runs 14 residues. CDR1 is SGHAT, CDR2 FQNNGV, per germline. Trimming cost V 6 bases and J 1 base, with 12 bases left between them. CDR3 sequence: CASRERVANTEAFF. CDR3 DNA: TGTGCCAGCAGAGAGCGGGTGGCGAACACTGAAGCTTTCTTT. Variable domain in full (rest from reference TRBV11-2 and TRBJ1-1): EAGVAQSPRYKIIEKRQSVAFWCNPISGHATLYWYQQILGQGPKLLIQFQNNGVVDDSQLPKDRFSAERLKGVDSTLKIQPAKLEDSAVYLCASRERVANTEAFFGQGTRLTVV.

The chain employs TRBV6-1 and TRBJ2-5; weak D call: TRBD2 (5 bases). This CDR3 region has 15 residues. V shed 10 bases and J shed 3 bases, with 21 bases lying between them. The V gene's germline CDR1 is MNHNS and CDR2 SASEGT. The CDR3: CATSEALVGEETQYF. As DNA, the CDR3 is TGTGCCACCTCGGAGGCACTAGTGGGAGAAGAGACCCAGTACTTC.

The DNA of the CDR3 is TGCGCCAGCCGGGGGACCGCAATCAGAAACACTGAAGCTTTCTTT. Protein product: CASRGTAIRNTEAFF. The gene calls are TRBV5-1 and TRBJ1-1, with a possible D match to TRBD1 (5 bases). The V and J ends lost 7 bases and 2 bases respectively, with 18 bases between them. The length of the CDR3 is 15 residues. The germline V gene encodes CDR1 SGHRS and CDR2 YFSETQ. Looking up the rest from reference TRBV5-1 and TRBJ1-1 gives the full variable domain: KAGVTQTPRYLIKTRGQQVTLSCSPISGHRSVSWYQQTPGQGLQFLFEYFSETQRNKGNFPGRFSGRQFSNSRSEMNVSTLELGDSALYLCASRGTAIRNTEAFFGQGTRLTVV.

This clonotype was recorded once. The chain joins TRBV3-1 to TRBJ2-1, with 7 bases aligning to TRBD1. The CDR3 runs 15 residues. V trimming: 2 bases; J trimming: 5 bases; junction bases outside the gene matches: 6. Per germline, CDR1 LGHDT and CDR2 YNNKEL (reference sequence). CDR3 nucleotides: TGTGCCAGCAGCCAAACAGGGGCGTTTCACAATGAGCAGTTCTTC. This codes for CASSQTGAFHNEQFF.

The V and J genes are TRBV25-1 and TRBJ2-5; D is ambiguous. The closer fit of TRBJ2-7 to the DNA end suggests the J call may be wrong. This CDR3 comprises 14 residues. Germline V lookup: CDR1 MGHDK, CDR2 SYGVNS. The CDR3 here is CASSDPLKTYEQYF. DNA for the CDR3: TGTGCCAGCAGTGATCCATTGAAAACCTACGAGCAGTACTTC.

CDR3 amino acids: CASRRRSSYNSPLHF. CDR3 sequence (DNA): TGTGCCAGTAGAAGAAGGTCATCCTATAATTCACCCCTCCACTTT. The gene calls are TRBV12-3 or TRBV12-4 and TRBJ1-6; D is ambiguous. The V end lost 9 bases, the J end lost 1 base, and 13 bases lay between the germline ends. CDR3 length: 15 residues.

The rearrangement uses TRBV4-2 and TRBJ2-3, with 8 bases aligning to TRBD2. The CDR3 covers 18 residues. Germline V gene lookup returns CDR1 LGHNA and CDR2 YNFKEQ. Unmatched junction bases numbered 11, after V lost 0 bases and J lost 3 bases. The CDR3 here is CASSQDFWRGGMTDTQYF. The CDR3 region has the DNA TGTGCCAGCAGCCAAGATTTTTGGCGCGGGGGGATGACAGATACGCAGTATTTT.

V usage is TRBV2 and J usage is TRBJ2-3, with 9 nucleotides matching TRBD2. This CDR3 is built from 12 residues. With 8 bases clipped from V and 10 bases from J, the junction kept 7 bases outside the gene matches. CDR1 is SNHLY and CDR2 is FYNNEI in the germline V gene. CDR3 amino acids: CASLSLAGSQYF. The CDR3 DNA is TGTGCCAGCCTTAGCCTAGCGGGATCGCAGTATTTT.

With regard to this clonotype: Compared with germline, one end of the junction differs, possibly owing to a read error. The chain is built from TRBV10-2 and TRBJ2-1; 8 nucleotides line up with TRBD1. Germline loops: CDR1 WSHSY, CDR2 SAAADI. This CDR3 comprises 14 residues. The CDR3 here is CASYPRQGSNVQFF. The CDR3 DNA reads as TGCGCCAGCTATCCGAGACAGGGGTCCAATGTGCAGTTCTTC.

The rearrangement uses TRBV6-2 or TRBV6-3 and TRBJ2-7; D is possibly TRBD2 (6 bases). This CDR3 is built from 15 residues. V lost 4 bases and J lost 3, with 16 bases in between. Per germline, CDR1 MNHEY and CDR2 SVGEGT. CDR3 in amino acids: CASSSPTSTFYEQYF. The CDR3 DNA reads as TGTGCCAGCAGTTCCCCGACTAGTACTTTCTACGAGCAGTACTTC.

The chain is built from TRBV20-1 and TRBJ2-1; D not resolved. V was shortened by 6 bases and J by 3 bases, with 18 bases between the two germline ends. Germline CDR1 DFQATT, CDR2 SNEGSKA (reference sequence). This CDR3 has 15 residues. The CDR3 protein is CSAPGLPTNYNEQFF. For the CDR3, the DNA is TGCAGTGCGCCCGGGCTTCCTACTAACTACAATGAGCAGTTCTTC.

This clonotype has only a few counts. The chain couples TRBV12-3 or TRBV12-4 to TRBJ2-1, with D possibly being TRBD2 (5 bases). Trimming pared 5 bases from V and 4 bases from J, leaving 21 bases between. There are 17 residues in the CDR3. The CDR3 nucleotides are TGTGCCAGCAGTGGAACTGCGGGCGTCCCGGGGTACAATGAGCAGTTCTTC. This gives the protein CASSGTAGVPGYNEQFF.